A selection of T cell receptor beta chains follows, all from one sample in a study of OX40 agonist ivuxolimab in advanced cancers. This table comes from immunoSEQ multiplex PCR, and its TCRdb copy is limited to in-frame clones, with some not included. The sample lists tens of thousands of clones, 65% to 85% occurring once. The sample was CD4+ or CD8+ T cells sorted from blood, taken in a trial of the OX40 agonist ivuxolimab. The receptors stem from an adult with an advanced solid tumor such as melanoma, head and neck, liver or kidney cancer. Each CDR3 is given with its conserved first and last residue. A D gene is named only where the DNA matches it firmly. Clone size is not always given. Where it is, it says once, few, many or a class for expanded clones.

TRBJ2-1	TRBV6-1	TRBD2	once	TGTGCCAGCAGTGGCGGGAGGAGCTCCTACAATGAGCAGTTCTTC	CASSGGRSSYNEQFF
TRBJ2-7	TRBV11-3	TRBD1	-	TGTGCCAGCAGCTTCCGATGGGACAGCCCCTACGAGCAGTACTTC	CASSFRWDSPYEQYF
TRBJ1-2	TRBV19	-	-	TGTGCCAGTATTGGGCAGCTCCCGCCCCATGGCTACACCTTC	CASIGQLPPHGYTF
TRBJ1-6	TRBV10-3	-	-	TGTGCCATCAGTGAGTCATGGGGGAATAATAATTCACCCCTCCACTTT	CAISESWGNNNSPLHF
TRBJ2-3	TRBV19	-	-	TGTGCCAGTAGTAGATCGGCGGGAAGGTACACAGATACGCAGTATTTT	CASSRSAGRYTDTQYF
TRBJ1-4	TRBV18	-	-	TGTGCCAGCTCACCATTAACAGGCTATAATGAAAAACTGTTTTTT	CASSPLTGYNEKLFF
TRBJ1-3	TRBV6-6	-	-	TGTGCCAGCCGTCCGATAGGCTCTGGAAACACCATATATTTT	CASRPIGSGNTIYF
TRBJ2-3	TRBV9	TRBD2	-	TGTGCCAGCAGCGTATTCTCGGGCGGGGGAGAGGCTACAGATACGCAGTATTTT	CASSVFSGGGEATDTQYF
TRBJ1-1	TRBV30	-	few	TGTGCCTGGAGTGTAAGTAACACTGAAGCTTTCTTT	CAWSVSNTEAFF
TRBJ2-5	TRBV6-5	-	-	TGTGCCAGCAGTAGGAGATACAGAGTCCAAGAGACCCAGTACTTC	CASSRRYRVQETQYF
TRBJ1-2	TRBV7-9	-	-	TGTGCCAGCAGCTCCTGGCAGTATGGCTACACCTTC	CASSSWQYGYTF
TRBJ2-6	TRBV19	-	-	TGTGCCAGTAGTATCCCGGGGCGTCAGGTCGCTGGGGCCAACGTCCTGACTTTC	CASSIPGRQVAGANVLTF
TRBJ2-5	TRBV6-6	-	-	TGTGCCAGCAGACGGGGTCAAGAGACCCAGTACTTC	CASRRGQETQYF
TRBJ1-5	TRBV5-4	-	-	TGTGCCAGCAGCTTGGCGGCAGCTAGCAATCAGCCCCAGCATTTT	CASSLAAASNQPQHF
TRBJ2-7	TRBV2	-	few	TGTGCCAGCAGTGACCCCGCCAGGGTCCAAATCTACGAGCAGTACTTC	CASSDPARVQIYEQYF
TRBJ2-1	TRBV10-1	TRBD2	-	TGCGCCAGCAGTGATCAGACTAGCGGGAGGCACAATGAGCAGTTCTTC	CASSDQTSGRHNEQFF
TRBJ2-3	TRBV2	-	-	TGTGCCAGCAGTGTCACGGACCTCACAGATACGCAGTATTTT	CASSVTDLTDTQYF
TRBJ2-3	TRBV6-9	TRBD2	-	TGTGCCAGCAGTTATTCCCCACTAGCGGGAGCCACAGATACGCAGTATTTT	CASSYSPLAGATDTQYF
TRBJ2-7	TRBV5-1	-	-	TGCGCCAGCAGCTTGCGCAGTCTCACTACCCGGGCGACCTACGAGCAGTACTTC	CASSLRSLTTRATYEQYF
TRBJ2-3	TRBV7-8	-	-	TGTGCCAGCAGCTTGGTACTAGTCCGTACTAGCACAGATACGCAGTATTTT	CASSLVLVRTSTDTQYF
TRBJ2-7	TRBV5-6	-	-	TGTGCCAGCAGGGGTGACAGTTACGAGCAGTACTTC	CASRGDSYEQYF
TRBJ1-2	TRBV5-6	TRBD1	-	TGTGCCAGCAGCTTGCCCAGGGGGAGTTATGGCTACACCTTC	CASSLPRGSYGYTF
TRBJ2-3	TRBV5-1	TRBD2	-	TGCGCCAGCAGAACGGGACTAGCGGGAGCCGATACGCAGTATTTT	CASRTGLAGADTQYF
TRBJ1-6	TRBV30	-	-	TGTGCCTGGAAAGACGGGGGAAGGAATTCACCCCTCCACTTT	CAWKDGGRNSPLHF
TRBJ2-7	TRBV6-1	TRBD2	few	TGTGCCAGCAGTGAAGAAAGGGCTAGCGGATTCTACGAGCAGTACTTC	CASSEERASGFYEQYF
TRBJ1-5	TRBV7-9	-	-	TGTGCCAGCGCCCGGGACGATCAGCCCCAGCATTTT	CASARDDQPQHF
TRBJ2-1	TRBV5-4	TRBD2	-	TGTGCCAGCAGCTTGAAAGCGGGAGCCTCCTACAATGAGCAGTTCTTC	CASSLKAGASYNEQFF
TRBJ2-1	TRBV10-3	TRBD2	-	TGTGCCATCAGGACTAGCGGGAGGTTCGGTGAGCAGTTCTTC	CAIRTSGRFGEQFF
TRBJ1-3	TRBV7-2	TRBD1	-	TGTGCCAGCAGCCGGGACAGGGGAAACACCATATATTTT	CASSRDRGNTIYF
TRBJ1-1	TRBV5-8	TRBD1	-	TGTGCCAGCAGCTTGGTGGCAGGGGGAAAGACTGAAGCTTTCTTT	CASSLVAGGKTEAFF